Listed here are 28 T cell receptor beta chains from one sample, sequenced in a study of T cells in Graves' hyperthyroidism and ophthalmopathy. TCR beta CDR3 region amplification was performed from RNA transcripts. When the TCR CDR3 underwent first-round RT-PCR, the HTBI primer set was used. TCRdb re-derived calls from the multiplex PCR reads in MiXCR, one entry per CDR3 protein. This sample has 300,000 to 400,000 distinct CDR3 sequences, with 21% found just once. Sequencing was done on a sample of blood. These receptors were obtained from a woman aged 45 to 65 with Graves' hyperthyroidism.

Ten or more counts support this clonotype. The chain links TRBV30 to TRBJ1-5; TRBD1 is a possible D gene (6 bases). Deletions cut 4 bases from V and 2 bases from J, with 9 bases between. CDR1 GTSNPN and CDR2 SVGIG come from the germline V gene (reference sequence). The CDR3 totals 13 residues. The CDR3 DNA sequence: TGTGCCTGGAACCGACAGGGCAATCAGCCCCAGCATTTT. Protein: CAWNRQGNQPQHF.

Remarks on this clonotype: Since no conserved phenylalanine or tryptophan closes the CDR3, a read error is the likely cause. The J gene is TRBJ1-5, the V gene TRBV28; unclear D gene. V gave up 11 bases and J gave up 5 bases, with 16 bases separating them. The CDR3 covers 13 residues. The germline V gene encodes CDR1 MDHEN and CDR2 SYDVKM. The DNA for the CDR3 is TGTGCCTCCCAAGGAAGAGACTATCAGCCCCAGCATTCT. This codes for CASQGRDYQPQHS.

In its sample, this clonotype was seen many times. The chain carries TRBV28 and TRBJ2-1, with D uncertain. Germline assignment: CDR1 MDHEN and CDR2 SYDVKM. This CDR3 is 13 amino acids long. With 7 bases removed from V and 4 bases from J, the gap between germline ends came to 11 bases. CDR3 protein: CASTVAGYNEQFF. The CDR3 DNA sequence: TGTGCCAGCACCGTGGCCGGATACAATGAGCAGTTCTTC. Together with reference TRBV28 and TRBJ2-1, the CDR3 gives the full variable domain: DVKVTQSSRYLVKRTGEKVFLECVQDMDHENMFWYRQDPGLGLRLIYFSYDVKMKEKGDIPEGYSVSREKKERFSLILESASTNQTSMYLCASTVAGYNEQFFGPGTRLTVL.

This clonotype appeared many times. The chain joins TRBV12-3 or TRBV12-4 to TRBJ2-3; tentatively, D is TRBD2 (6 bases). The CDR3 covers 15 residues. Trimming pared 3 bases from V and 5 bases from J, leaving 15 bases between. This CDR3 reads CASSLGTRRGDTQYF. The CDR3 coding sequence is TGTGCCAGCAGTTTGGGGACTCGCCGGGGAGATACGCAGTATTTT.

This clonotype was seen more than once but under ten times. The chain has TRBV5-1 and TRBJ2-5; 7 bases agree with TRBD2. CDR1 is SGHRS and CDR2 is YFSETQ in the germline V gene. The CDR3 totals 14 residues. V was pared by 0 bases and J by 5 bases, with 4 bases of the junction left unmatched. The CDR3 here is CASSLGSGEETQYF. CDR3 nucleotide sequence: TGCGCCAGCAGCTTGGGGAGCGGGGAGGAGACCCAGTACTTC.

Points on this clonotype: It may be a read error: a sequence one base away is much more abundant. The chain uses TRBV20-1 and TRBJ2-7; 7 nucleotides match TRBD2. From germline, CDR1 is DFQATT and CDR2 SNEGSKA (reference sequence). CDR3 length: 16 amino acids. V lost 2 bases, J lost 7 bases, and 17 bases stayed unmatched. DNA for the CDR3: TGCAGTGCTAGACACGGGGCGGCTAGCGGTTGGTATGAGCAGTACTTC. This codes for CSARHGAASGWYEQYF.

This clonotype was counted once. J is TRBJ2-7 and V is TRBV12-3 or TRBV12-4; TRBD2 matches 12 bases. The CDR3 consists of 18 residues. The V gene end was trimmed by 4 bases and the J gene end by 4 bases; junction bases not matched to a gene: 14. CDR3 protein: CASSSRASGRASMYEQYF. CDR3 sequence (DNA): TGTGCCAGCAGTTCTAGGGCTAGCGGGAGGGCGAGCATGTACGAGCAGTACTTC.

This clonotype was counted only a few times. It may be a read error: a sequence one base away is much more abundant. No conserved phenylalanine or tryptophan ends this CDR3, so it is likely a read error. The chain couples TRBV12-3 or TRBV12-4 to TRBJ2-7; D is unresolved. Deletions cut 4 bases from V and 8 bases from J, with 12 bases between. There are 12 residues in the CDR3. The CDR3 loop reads CASSWDHTKQYL. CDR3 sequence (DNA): TGTGCCAGCAGTTGGGATCACACCAAGCAGTACCTC.

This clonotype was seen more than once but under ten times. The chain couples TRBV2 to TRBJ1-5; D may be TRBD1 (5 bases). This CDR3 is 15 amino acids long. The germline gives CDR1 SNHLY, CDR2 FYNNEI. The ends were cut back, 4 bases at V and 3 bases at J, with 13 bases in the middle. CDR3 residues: CASSAGQGYNQPQHF. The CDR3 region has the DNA TGTGCCAGCAGTGCCGGGCAGGGCTACAATCAGCCCCAGCATTTT.

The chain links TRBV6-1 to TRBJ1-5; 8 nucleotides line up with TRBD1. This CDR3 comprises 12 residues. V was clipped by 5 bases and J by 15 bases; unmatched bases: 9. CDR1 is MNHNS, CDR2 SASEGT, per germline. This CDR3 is CASSIRTGPGHF. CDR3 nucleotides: TGTGCCAGCAGTATCCGGACAGGGCCCGGGCATTTT.

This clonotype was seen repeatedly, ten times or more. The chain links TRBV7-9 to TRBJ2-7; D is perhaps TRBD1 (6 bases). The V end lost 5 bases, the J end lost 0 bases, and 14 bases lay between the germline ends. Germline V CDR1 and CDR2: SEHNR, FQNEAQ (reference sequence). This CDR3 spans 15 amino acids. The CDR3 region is CASSPRDTSSYEQYF. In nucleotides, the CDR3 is TGTGCCAGCAGCCCCCGGGACACGAGCTCCTACGAGCAGTACTTC.

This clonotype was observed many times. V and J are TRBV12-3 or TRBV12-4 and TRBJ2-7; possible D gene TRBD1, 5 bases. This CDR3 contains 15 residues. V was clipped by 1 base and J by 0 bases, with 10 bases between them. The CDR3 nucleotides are TGTGCCAGCAGTTTAGGACAGTCGAGCTCCTACGAGCAGTACTTC. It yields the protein CASSLGQSSSYEQYF.

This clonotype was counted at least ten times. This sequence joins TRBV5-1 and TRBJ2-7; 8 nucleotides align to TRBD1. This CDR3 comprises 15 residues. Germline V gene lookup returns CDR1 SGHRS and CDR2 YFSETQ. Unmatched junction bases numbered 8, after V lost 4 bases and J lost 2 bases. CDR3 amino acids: CASSLDRGSPYEQYF. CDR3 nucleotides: TGCGCCAGCAGCCTAGACAGGGGATCCCCCTACGAGCAGTACTTC.

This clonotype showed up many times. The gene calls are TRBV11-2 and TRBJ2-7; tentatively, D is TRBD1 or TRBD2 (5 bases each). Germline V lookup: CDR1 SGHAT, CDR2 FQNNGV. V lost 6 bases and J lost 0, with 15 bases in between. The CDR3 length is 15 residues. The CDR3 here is CASSSGRAASYEQYF. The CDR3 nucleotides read TGTGCCAGCAGTTCAGGGCGGGCAGCCTCCTACGAGCAGTACTTC.

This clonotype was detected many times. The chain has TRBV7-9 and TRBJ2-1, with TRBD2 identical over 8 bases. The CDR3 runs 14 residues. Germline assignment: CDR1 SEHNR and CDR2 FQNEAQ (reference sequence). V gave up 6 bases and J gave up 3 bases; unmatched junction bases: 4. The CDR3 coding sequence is TGTGCCAGCAGGAGCGGGAGAAGCTACAATGAGCAGTTCTTC. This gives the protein CASRSGRSYNEQFF.

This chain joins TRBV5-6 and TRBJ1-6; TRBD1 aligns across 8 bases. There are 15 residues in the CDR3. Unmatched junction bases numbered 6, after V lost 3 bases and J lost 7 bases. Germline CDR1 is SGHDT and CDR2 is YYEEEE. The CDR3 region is CASSWTGRVNSPLHF. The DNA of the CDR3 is TGTGCCAGCAGCTGGACAGGGCGGGTCAATTCACCCCTCCACTTT.

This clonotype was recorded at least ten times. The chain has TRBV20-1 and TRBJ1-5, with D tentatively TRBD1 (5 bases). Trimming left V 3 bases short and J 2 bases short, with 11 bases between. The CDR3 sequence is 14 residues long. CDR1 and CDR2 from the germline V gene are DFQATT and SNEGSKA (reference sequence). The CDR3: CSASVWGGNQPQHF. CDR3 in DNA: TGCAGTGCTAGTGTGTGGGGGGGCAATCAGCCCCAGCATTTT.

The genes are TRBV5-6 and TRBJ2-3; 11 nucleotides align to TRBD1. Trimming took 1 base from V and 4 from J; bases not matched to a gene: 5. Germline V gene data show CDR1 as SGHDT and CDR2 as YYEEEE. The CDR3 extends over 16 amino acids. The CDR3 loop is CASSLRWGQGADTQYF. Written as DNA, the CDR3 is TGTGCCAGCAGCTTGAGATGGGGACAGGGGGCAGATACGCAGTATTTT.

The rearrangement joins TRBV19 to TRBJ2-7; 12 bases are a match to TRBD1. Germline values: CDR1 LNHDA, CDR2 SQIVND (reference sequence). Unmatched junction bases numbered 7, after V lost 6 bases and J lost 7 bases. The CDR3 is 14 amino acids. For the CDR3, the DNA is TGTGCCAGTAGGGGCCGGGACAGGGGGCCGGAGCAGTACTTC. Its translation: CASRGRDRGPEQYF. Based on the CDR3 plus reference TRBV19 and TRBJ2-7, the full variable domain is DGGITQSPKYLFRKEGQNVTLSCEQNLNHDAMYWYRQDPGQGLRLIYYSQIVNDFQKGDIAEGYSVSREKKESFPLTVTSAQKNPTAFYLCASRGRDRGPEQYFGPGTRLTVT.

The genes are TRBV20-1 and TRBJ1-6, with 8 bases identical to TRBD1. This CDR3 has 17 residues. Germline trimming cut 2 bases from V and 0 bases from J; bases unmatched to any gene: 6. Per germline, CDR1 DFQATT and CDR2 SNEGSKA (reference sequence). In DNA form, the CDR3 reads TGCAGTGCTAGACCCGGACAGGGCGGCTCCTATAATTCACCCCTCCACTTT. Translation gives CSARPGQGGSYNSPLHF.

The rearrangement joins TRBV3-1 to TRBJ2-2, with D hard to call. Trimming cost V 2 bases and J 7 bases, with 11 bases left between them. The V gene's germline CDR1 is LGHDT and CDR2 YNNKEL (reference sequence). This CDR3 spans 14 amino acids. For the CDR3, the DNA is TGTGCCAGCAGCCAATACATTACGGGCGGGGAGCTGTTTTTT. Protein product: CASSQYITGGELFF.

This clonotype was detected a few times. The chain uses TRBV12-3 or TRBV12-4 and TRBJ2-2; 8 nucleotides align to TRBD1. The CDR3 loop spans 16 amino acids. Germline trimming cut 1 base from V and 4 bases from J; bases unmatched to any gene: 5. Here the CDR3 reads CASSLGQGAGTGELFF. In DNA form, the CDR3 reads TGTGCCAGCAGTTTAGGGCAGGGGGCCGGCACCGGGGAGCTGTTTTTT.

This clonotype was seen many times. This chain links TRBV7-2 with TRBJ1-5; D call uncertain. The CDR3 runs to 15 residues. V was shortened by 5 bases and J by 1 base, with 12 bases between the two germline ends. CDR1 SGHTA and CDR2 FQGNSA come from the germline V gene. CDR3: CASSLQVGSNQPQHF. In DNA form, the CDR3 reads TGTGCCAGCAGCCTCCAGGTTGGGAGCAATCAGCCCCAGCATTTT. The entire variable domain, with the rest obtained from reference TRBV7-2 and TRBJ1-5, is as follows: GAGVSQSPSNKVTEKGKDVELRCDPISGHTALYWYRQSLGQGLEFLIYFQGNSAPDKSGLPSDRFSAERTGGSVSTLTIQRTQQEDSAVYLCASSLQVGSNQPQHFGDGTRLSIL.

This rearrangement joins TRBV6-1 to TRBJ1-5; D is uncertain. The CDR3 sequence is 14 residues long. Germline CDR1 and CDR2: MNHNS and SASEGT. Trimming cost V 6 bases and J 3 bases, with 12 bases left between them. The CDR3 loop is CASRATVTNQPQHF. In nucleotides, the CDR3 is TGTGCCAGCAGGGCGACTGTAACCAATCAGCCCCAGCATTTT.

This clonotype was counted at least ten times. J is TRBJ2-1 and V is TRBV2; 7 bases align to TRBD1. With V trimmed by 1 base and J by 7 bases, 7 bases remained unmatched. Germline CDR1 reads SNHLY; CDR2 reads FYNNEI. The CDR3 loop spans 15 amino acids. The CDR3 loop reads CASSEEGATWNEQFF. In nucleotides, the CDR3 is TGTGCCAGCAGTGAAGAGGGGGCAACTTGGAATGAGCAGTTCTTC.

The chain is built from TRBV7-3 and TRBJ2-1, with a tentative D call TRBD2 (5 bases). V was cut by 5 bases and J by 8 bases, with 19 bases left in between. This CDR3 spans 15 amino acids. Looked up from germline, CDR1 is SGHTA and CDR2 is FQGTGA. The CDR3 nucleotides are TGTGCCAGCAGCCCCTCCGCAAGACTAAGACATGAGCAGTTCTTC. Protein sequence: CASSPSARLRHEQFF.

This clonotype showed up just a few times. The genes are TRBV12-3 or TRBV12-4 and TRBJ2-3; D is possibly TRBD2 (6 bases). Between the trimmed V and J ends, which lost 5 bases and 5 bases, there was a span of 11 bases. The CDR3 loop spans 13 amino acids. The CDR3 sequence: CASSPRDRDTQYF. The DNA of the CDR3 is TGTGCCAGCAGTCCGCGGGACCGAGATACGCAGTATTTT.

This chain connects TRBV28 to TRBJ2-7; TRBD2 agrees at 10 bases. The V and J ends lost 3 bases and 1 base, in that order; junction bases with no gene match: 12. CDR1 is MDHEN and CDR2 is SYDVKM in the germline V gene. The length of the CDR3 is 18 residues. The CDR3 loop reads CASSFWGLARTNSYEQYF. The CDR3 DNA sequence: TGTGCCAGCAGTTTCTGGGGACTAGCGCGCACAAATTCCTACGAGCAGTACTTC.